This T cell receptor (beta chain) was obtained from a study of patients and donors after allogeneic stem cell transplantation. Between the trimmed V and J ends, which lost 7 bases and 7 bases, there was a span of 14 bases. The CDR3 contains 11 residues. The germline V gene encodes CDR1 SQVTM and CDR2 ANQGSEA. TCRdb recomputed calls from the RT-PCR reads with MiXCR, one row per CDR3 protein. The table shows over 65,000 distinct CDR3 sequences, with around 27% occurring only once. This TCR derives from a human donor who was either an allogeneic HSCT recipient or a stem cell or donor lymphocyte infusion donor (not recorded which). It is not recorded whose cells these are; they may come from a transplant donor. The sample comprised blood, either unsorted or a sorted T cell fraction (not recorded which). The chain combines TRBV29-1 with TRBJ2-7; D remains unclear. The CDR3 coding sequence is TGCAGCGGCCTCTCGGCCCTGGAGCAGTACTTC. Protein product: CSGLSALEQYF.